Only a few counts were recorded for the clone carrying this TCR beta chain. The antigen is not known. This sample was included in a study of glioma-infiltrating T cells after dendritic cell vaccination. Study at large: Patients had newly diagnosed or recurrent glioblastoma and received dendritic cell vaccines.

Findings and limits, study-wide: Complete blood and tumor specimen sets were limited to few patients.

The PCR used 60 V beta and 13 J beta primers. Some clones are missing from TCRdb's copy, which holds only in-frame ones; the method was immunoSEQ multiplex PCR. The sample comprises fewer than 75,000 clones, around 86% of which are singletons, and around 8% rests with the top ten. In germline, CDR1 is MNHNS, CDR2 SASEGT. CDR3 length equals 14 residues. V was trimmed by 1 base and J by 2 bases, leaving 9 bases between them. This material consisted of blood, taken before dendritic cell vaccination. The V call is TRBV6-1, the J call TRBJ2-7, with no clear D. This clonotype originated in a human donor with glioblastoma. The CDR3 DNA reads TGTGCCAGCAGTGAAGGTTGGGCCACCTACGAGCAGTACTTC. Protein product: CASSEGWATYEQYF.